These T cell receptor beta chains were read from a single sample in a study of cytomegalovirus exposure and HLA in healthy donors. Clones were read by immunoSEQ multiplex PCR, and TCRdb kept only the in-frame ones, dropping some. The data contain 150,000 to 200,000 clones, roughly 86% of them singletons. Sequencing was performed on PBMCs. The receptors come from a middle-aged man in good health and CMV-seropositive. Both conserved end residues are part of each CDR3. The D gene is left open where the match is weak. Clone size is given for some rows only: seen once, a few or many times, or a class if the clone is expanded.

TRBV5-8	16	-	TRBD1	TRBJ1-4	CASSLGQGAANEKLFF	TGTGCCAGCAGCTTGGGACAGGGGGCAGCTAATGAAAAACTGTTTTTT
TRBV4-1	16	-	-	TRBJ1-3	CASSQSPGFSGNTIYF	TGCGCCAGCAGCCAAAGTCCGGGATTCTCTGGAAACACCATATATTTT
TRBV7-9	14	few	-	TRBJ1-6	CASSSDKRNSPLHF	TGTGCCAGCAGCTCGGACAAACGAAATTCACCCCTCCACTTT
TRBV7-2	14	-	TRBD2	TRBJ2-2	CASTLRGEPGELFF	TGTGCCAGCACCCTCCGGGGGGAGCCCGGGGAGCTGTTTTTT
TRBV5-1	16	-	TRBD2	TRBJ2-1	CASSPRAGELMGHKFF	TGCGCCAGCAGCCCTCGGGCGGGAGAACTAATGGGGCATAAGTTCTTC
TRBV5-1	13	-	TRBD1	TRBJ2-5	CASSRGQGETQYF	TGCGCCAGCAGCAGAGGACAGGGGGAGACCCAGTACTTC
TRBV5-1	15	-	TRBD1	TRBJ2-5	CASSWGQGPQETQYF	TGCGCCAGCAGCTGGGGACAGGGGCCCCAAGAGACCCAGTACTTC
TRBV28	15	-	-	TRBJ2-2	CASSLGGARAGELFF	TGTGCCAGCAGTTTAGGGGGGGCAAGGGCCGGGGAGCTGTTTTTT
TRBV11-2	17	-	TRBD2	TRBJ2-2	CASSPGVAGLNTGELFF	TGTGCCAGCAGCCCCGGGGTAGCGGGGTTGAACACCGGGGAGCTGTTTTTT
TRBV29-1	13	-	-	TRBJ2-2	CSAQAGFTGELFF	TGCAGCGCCCAGGCAGGGTTCACCGGGGAGCTGTTTTTT
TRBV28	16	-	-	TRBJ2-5	CASRPSGKVAKETQYF	TGTGCCAGCAGGCCATCCGGGAAAGTTGCGAAAGAGACCCAGTACTTC
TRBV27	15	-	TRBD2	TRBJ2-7	CASSLTWTSGYEQYF	TGTGCCAGCAGTTTAACTTGGACTAGCGGGTACGAGCAGTACTTC
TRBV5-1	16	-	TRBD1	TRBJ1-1	CASSLSPGTGNTEAFF	TGCGCCAGCAGCTTGTCGCCGGGGACAGGGAACACTGAAGCTTTCTTT
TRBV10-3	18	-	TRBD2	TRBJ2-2	CAISDSGTSGRVEGELFF	TGTGCCATCAGTGATTCCGGGACTAGCGGCAGGGTGGAGGGGGAGCTGTTTTTT
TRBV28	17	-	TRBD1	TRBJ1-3	CASSSTQGAPSGNTIYF	TGTGCCAGCAGTTCCACACAGGGGGCCCCCTCTGGAAACACCATATATTTT
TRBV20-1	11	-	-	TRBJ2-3	CSARRGDTQYF	TGCAGTGCTCGAAGAGGAGATACGCAGTATTTT
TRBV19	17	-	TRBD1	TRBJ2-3	CASRRGLRTGGTDTQYF	TGTGCCAGTAGAAGGGGACTAAGGACAGGGGGCACAGATACGCAGTATTTT
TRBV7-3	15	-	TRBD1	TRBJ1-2	CASRPTGGRRYGYTF	TGTGCCAGCAGACCTACAGGGGGTCGTCGGTATGGCTACACCTTC
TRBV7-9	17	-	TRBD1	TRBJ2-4	CASSLAMAGGINDIQYF	TGTGCCAGCAGCTTAGCGATGGCAGGGGGCATTAACGACATTCAGTACTTC
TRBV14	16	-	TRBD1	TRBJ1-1	CASSQESGTANTEAFF	TGTGCCAGCAGCCAAGAGTCCGGGACAGCTAACACTGAAGCTTTCTTT
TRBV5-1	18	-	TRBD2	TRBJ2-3	CASSLQGPAGTSTDTQYF	TGCGCCAGCAGCTTGCAGGGACCAGCGGGAACTAGCACAGATACGCAGTATTTT
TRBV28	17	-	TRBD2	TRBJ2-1	CASSLNAGTSGSVEQFF	TGTGCCAGCAGTTTAAATGCCGGGACTAGCGGGAGCGTTGAGCAGTTCTTC
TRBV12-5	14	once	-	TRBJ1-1	CASGESQGRAEAFF	TGTGCTAGTGGTGAGTCACAGGGTAGGGCTGAAGCTTTCTTT
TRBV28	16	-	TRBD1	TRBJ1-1	CASSLPSGQGRTEAFF	TGTGCCAGCAGTTTACCTTCGGGACAGGGGCGCACTGAAGCTTTCTTT
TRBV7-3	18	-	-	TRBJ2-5	CASSLKGRVPGGQETQYF	TGTGCCAGCAGCTTAAAGGGCCGGGTCCCCGGGGGCCAAGAGACCCAGTACTTC
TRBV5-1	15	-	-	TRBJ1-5	CASSLYPDQGQPQHF	TGCGCCAGCAGCTTGTACCCCGATCAGGGTCAGCCCCAGCATTTT
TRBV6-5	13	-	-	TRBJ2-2	CASRLANTGELFF	TGTGCCAGCCGACTCGCGAACACCGGGGAGCTGTTTTTT
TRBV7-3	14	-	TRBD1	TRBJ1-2	CASSLTDRGNGYTF	TGTGCCAGCAGCTTAACTGACAGGGGGAACGGCTACACCTTC
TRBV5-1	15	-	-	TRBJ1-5	CASSLLGGGNQPQHF	TGCGCCAGCAGCCTGCTGGGGGGGGGCAATCAGCCCCAGCATTTT
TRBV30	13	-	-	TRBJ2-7	CAWRPGWAGEQYF	TGTGCCTGGAGGCCCGGTTGGGCAGGAGAGCAGTACTTC
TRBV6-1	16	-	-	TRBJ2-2	CASSDPRGGFAGELFF	TGTGCCAGCAGTGACCCCCGGGGAGGATTCGCCGGGGAGCTGTTTTTT
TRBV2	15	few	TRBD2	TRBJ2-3	CASKSTSADTDTQYF	TGTGCCAGCAAGAGCACTAGCGCAGACACAGATACGCAGTATTTT
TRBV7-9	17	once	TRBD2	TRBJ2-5	CASSPTGTSGRGETQYF	TGTGCCAGCAGTCCAACCGGGACTAGCGGGAGAGGAGAGACCCAGTACTTC
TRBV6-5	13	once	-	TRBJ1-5	CAAAGQINQPQHF	TGTGCCGCTGCCGGACAAATCAATCAGCCCCAGCATTTT
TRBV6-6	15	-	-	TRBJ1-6	CASLGGSSYNSPLHF	TGTGCCTCCCTCGGGGGGAGCTCCTATAATTCACCCCTCCACTTT
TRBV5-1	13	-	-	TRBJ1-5	CASSETGGQPQHF	TGCGCCAGCAGCGAGACCGGGGGGCAGCCCCAGCATTTT
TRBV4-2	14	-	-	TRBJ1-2	CASSQFSEGYGYTF	TGTGCCAGCAGCCAGTTCTCGGAGGGGTATGGCTACACCTTC
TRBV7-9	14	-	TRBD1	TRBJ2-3	CASSQGTGTDTQYF	TGTGCCAGCAGCCAGGGGACAGGGACAGATACGCAGTATTTT
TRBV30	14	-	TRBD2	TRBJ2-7	CAWKLAGGSYEQYF	TGTGCCTGGAAACTAGCGGGAGGATCCTACGAGCAGTACTTC
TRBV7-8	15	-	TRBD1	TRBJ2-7	CASSYRDRGSYEQYF	TGTGCCAGCAGCTATCGGGACAGGGGTTCCTACGAGCAGTACTTC
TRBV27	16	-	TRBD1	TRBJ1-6	CASRISTGRYNSPLHF	TGTGCCAGCAGGATCTCGACAGGGCGATATAATTCACCCCTCCACTTT
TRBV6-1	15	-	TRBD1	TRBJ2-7	CASSDVTGPFYEQYF	TGTGCCAGCAGTGATGTGACAGGGCCTTTCTACGAGCAGTACTTC
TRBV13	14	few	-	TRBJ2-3	CASSQGGGRDTQYF	TGTGCCAGCTCGCAAGGGGGTGGTAGGGATACGCAGTATTTT
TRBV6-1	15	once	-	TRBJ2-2	CASSGQGSNTGELFF	TGTGCCAGCAGCGGGCAGGGTTCGAACACCGGGGAGCTGTTTTTT
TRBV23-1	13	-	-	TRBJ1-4	CANGTGKGEKLFF	TGCGCCAACGGTACAGGGAAGGGTGAAAAACTGTTTTTT
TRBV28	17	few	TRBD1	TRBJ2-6	CASSSGTGGRWANVLTF	TGTGCCAGCAGTTCCGGGACAGGGGGACGCTGGGCCAACGTCCTGACTTTC
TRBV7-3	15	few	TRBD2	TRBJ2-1	CASSLAGGGENEQFF	TGTGCCAGCAGCTTAGCGGGGGGCGGAGAAAATGAGCAGTTCTTC
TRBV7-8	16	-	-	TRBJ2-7	CASSLVEVRSSYEQYF	TGTGCCAGCAGCTTAGTCGAGGTACGCAGCTCCTACGAGCAGTACTTC
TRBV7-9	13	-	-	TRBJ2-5	CASSLGGTETQYF	TGTGCCAGCAGCTTAGGAGGGACTGAGACCCAGTACTTC
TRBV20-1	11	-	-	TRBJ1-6	CSARRDSPLHF	TGCAGTGCTAGACGGGATTCACCCCTCCACTTT